This entry describes one TCR beta chain. Authors' processing steps: Reference gene primer amplification yielded estimated nucleated cell counts. The table came from immunoSEQ multiplex PCR; TCRdb's copy has only in-frame clones and leaves some out. V and J calls and clone size are given by that table; D and trimming were obtained from the DNA. The sample holds over 45,000 clones, more than 75% seen once. This entry belongs to a study of blood T cell repertoires in COVID-19. Across the study: Samples representing acute and convalescent COVID-19 were sourced from the United States, Italy and Spain. The analysed material was cDNA or gDNA that came from T cells, B-cell-depleted T cells, or PBMCs.

V was shortened by 2 bases and J by 5 bases, with 13 bases between the two germline ends. The CDR3 runs to 15 residues. Germline V gene lookup returns CDR1 KGHSY and CDR2 FQNENV. This sequence originates from a man between 60 and 70 years old with acute or convalescent COVID-19. The chain has TRBV16 and TRBJ1-5; the D gene is possibly TRBD1 (5 bases). Sequencing input: peripheral blood. CDR3 sequence reads: CASSQIQGYDQPQHF. CDR3 nucleotides: TGTGCCAGCAGCCAAATCCAGGGATACGATCAGCCCCAGCATTTT.